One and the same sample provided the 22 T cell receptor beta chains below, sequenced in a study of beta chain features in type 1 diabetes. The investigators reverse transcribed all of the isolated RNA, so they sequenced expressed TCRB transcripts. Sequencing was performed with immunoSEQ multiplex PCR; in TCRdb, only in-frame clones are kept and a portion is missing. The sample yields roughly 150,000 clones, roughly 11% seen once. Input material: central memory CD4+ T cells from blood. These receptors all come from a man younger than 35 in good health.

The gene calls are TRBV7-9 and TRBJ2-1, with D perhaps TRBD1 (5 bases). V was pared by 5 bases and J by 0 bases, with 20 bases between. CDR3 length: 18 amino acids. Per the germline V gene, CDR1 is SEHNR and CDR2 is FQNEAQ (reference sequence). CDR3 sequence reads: CASSRISGILSSYNEQFF. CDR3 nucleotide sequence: TGTGCCAGCAGCCGAATTTCAGGGATTCTTAGCTCCTACAATGAGCAGTTCTTC.

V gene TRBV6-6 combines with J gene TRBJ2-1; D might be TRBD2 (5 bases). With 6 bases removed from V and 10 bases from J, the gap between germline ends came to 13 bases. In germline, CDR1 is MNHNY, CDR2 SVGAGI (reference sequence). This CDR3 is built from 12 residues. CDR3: CASRRGRGEQFF. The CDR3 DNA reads TGTGCCAGCAGAAGAGGGCGAGGAGAGCAGTTCTTC.

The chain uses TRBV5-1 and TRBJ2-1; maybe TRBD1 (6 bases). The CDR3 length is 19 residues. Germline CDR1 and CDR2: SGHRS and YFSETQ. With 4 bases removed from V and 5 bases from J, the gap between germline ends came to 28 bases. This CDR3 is CASSALKTGWAMGDNEQFF. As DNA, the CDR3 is TGCGCCAGCAGCGCGTTGAAAACAGGGTGGGCGATGGGTGACAATGAGCAGTTCTTC.

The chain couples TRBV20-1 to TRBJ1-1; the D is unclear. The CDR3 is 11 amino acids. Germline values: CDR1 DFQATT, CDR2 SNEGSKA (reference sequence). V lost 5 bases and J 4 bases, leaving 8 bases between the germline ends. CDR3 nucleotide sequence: TGCAGTGCTCCGCAGTTCACTGAAGCTTTCTTT. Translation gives CSAPQFTEAFF.

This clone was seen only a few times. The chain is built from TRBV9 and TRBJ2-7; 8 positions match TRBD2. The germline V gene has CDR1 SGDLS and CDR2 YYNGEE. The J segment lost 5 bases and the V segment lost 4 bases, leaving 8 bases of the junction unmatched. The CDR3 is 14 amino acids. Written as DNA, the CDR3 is TGTGCCAGCAGCCTCGCCGGGACTAGTAACGAGCAGTACTTC. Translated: CASSLAGTSNEQYF.

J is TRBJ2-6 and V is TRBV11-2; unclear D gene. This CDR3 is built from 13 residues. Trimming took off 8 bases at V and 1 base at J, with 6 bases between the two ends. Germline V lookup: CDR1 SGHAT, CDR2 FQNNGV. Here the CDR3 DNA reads TGTGCCAGCGGATATTCTGGGGCCAACGTCCTGACTTTC. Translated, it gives CASGYSGANVLTF.

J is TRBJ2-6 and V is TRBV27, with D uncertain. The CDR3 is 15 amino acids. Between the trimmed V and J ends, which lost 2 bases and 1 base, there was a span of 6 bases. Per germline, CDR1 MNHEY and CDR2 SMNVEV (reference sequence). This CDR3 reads CASSLEESGANVLTF. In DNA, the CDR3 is TGTGCCAGCAGTTTAGAGGAATCTGGGGCCAACGTCCTGACTTTC.

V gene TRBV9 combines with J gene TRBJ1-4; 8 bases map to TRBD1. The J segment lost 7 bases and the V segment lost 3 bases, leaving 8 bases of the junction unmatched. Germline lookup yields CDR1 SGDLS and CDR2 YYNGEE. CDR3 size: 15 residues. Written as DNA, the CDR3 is TGTGCCAGCAGCGCCATCTCAGGGGGCTCTGAAAAACTGTTTTTT. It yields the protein CASSAISGGSEKLFF.

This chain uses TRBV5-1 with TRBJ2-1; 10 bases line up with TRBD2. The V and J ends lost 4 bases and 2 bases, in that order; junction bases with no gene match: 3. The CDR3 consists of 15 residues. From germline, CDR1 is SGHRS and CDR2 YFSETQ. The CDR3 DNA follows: TGCGCCAGCAGCCTCACTAGCGGGGCCTACAATGAGCAGTTCTTC. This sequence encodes CASSLTSGAYNEQFF.

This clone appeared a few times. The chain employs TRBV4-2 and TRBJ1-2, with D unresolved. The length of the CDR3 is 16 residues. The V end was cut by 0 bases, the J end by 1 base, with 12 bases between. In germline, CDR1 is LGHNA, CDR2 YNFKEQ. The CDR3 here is CASSQDGGESNYGYTF. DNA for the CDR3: TGTGCCAGCAGCCAAGATGGCGGGGAGAGTAACTATGGCTACACCTTC.

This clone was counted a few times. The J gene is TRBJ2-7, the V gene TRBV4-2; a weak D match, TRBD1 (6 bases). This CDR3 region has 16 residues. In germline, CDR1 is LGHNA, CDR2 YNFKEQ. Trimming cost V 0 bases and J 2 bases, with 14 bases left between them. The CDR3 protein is CASSQEMTGLTYEQYF. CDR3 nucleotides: TGTGCCAGCAGCCAAGAGATGACAGGCCTTACCTACGAGCAGTACTTC.

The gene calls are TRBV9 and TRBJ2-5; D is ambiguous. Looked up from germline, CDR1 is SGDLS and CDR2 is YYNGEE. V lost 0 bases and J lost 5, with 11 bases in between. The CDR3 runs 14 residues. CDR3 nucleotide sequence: TGTGCCAGCAGCGTAGCTTCCGGACGGGAGACCCAGTACTTC. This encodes CASSVASGRETQYF.

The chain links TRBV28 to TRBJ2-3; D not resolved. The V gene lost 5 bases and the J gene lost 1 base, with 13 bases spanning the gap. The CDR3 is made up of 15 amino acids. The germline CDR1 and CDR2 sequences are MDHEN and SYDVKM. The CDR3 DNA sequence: TGTGCCAGCAGTCCTATAGTGGTCGGCACAGATACGCAGTATTTT. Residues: CASSPIVVGTDTQYF.

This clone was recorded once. The CDR3: CAIASAGTDTQYF. The CDR3 DNA reads TGTGCCATCGCTAGCGCCGGCACAGATACGCAGTATTTT. J is TRBJ2-3 and V is TRBV10-3, with TRBD2 as a possible D gene (6 bases). The germline V gene has CDR1 ENHRY and CDR2 SYGVKD. CDR3 length: 13 amino acids. V lost 8 bases and J lost 1, with 10 bases in between.

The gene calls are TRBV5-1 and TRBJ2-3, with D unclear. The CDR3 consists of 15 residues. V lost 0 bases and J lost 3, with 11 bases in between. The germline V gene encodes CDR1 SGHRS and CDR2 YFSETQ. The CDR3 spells CASSLAMRSTDTQYF. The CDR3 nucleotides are TGCGCCAGCAGCTTGGCCATGCGGTCAACAGATACGCAGTATTTT.

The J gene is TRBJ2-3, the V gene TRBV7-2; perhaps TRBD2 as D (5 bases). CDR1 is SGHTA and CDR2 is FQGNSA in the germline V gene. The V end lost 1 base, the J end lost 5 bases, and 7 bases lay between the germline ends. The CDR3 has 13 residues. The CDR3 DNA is TGTGCCAGCAGCTTAGAGGCGGGAGATACGCAGTATTTT. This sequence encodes CASSLEAGDTQYF.

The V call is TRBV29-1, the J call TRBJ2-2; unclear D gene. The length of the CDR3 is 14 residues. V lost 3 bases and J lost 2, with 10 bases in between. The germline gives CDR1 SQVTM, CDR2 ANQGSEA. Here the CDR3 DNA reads TGCAGCGTTGAGGGCAGATTAAACACCGGGGAGCTGTTTTTT. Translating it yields CSVEGRLNTGELFF.

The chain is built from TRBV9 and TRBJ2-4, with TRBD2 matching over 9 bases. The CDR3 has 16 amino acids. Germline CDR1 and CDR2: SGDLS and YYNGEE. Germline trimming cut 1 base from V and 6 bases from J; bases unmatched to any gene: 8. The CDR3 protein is CASSVMPSGVGNIQYF. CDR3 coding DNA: TGTGCCAGCAGCGTAATGCCTAGCGGGGTTGGAAACATTCAGTACTTC.

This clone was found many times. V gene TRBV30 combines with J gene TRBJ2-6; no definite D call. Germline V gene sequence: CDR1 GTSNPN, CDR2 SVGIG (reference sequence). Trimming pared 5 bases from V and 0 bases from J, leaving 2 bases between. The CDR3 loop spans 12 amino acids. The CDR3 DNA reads TGTGCCTGGGCCTCTGGGGCCAACGTCCTGACTTTC. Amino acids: CAWASGANVLTF.

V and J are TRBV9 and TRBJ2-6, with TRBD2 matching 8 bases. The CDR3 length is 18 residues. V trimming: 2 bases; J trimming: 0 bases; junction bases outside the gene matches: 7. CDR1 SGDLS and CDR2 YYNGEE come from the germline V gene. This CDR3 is CASSVEREIGSGANVLTF. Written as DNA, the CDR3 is TGTGCCAGCAGCGTGGAGCGGGAGATAGGCTCTGGGGCCAACGTCCTGACTTTC.

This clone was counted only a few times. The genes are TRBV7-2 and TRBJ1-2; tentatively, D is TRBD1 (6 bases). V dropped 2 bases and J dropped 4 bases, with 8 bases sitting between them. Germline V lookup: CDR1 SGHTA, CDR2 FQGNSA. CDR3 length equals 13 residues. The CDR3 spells CASSLQGFYGYTF. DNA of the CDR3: TGTGCCAGCAGCTTACAGGGGTTCTATGGCTACACCTTC.

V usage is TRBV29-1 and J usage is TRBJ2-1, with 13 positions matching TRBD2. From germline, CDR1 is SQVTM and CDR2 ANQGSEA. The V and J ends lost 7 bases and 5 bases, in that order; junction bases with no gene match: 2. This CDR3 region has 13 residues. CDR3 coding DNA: TGCAGCGAGGGACTAGCGGGGCACAATGAGCAGTTCTTC. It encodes CSEGLAGHNEQFF.